This T cell receptor (beta chain) was recorded in a study of blood T cell repertoires in COVID-19. Study background: PBMCs, B-cell-depleted T cells, or T cells were the source of the cDNA or gDNA that made up the material.

J was trimmed by 1 base and V by 6 bases; bases with no gene match: 4. Germline V lookup: CDR1 LGHDT, CDR2 YNNKEL (reference sequence). The CDR3 length is 14 residues. Assay used: immunoSEQ multiplex PCR; TCRdb lists only in-frame clones, some missing. The repertoire includes 150,000 to 160,000 clones, 70% to 85% of them detected once, and approximately 0.63% sits in the top ten. Seattle's enrolled individuals joined amid active infection and were then monitored longitudinally. The clonotype was recovered from a man in his 60s with COVID-19, enrolled during active disease. V and J are TRBV3-1 (or the pseudogene TRBV3-2) and TRBJ2-7, with 9 positions matching TRBD1. The sample comprised peripheral blood. CDR3 coding DNA: TGTGCCAGCAGGAAGGGACAGGGATCCTACGAGCAGTACTTC. Amino acids: CASRKGQGSYEQYF.